Described below is a single T cell receptor beta chain sequence and its context. Its antigen is not identified. Researchers divided each subset's genomic DNA evenly across several immunoSEQ plates. It was approximately 0.2 ug DNA, 31,000 or so T cell genomes, that sorted-subset replicate PCRs used. Sequencing used immunoSEQ multiplex PCR; TCRdb keeps in-frame clones, though not all of them. The sample has approximately 810,000 clones; 85% to 95% are singletons. In the naive CD8 group, cells lacked CD45RO and were positively selected for CCR7, so terminally differentiated effector memory CD45RA+ cells were left out. This sample was included in a study of shared clonotypes between healthy human individuals. Background on the study: Per-donor plates numbered three CD4 naive, three CD4 memory, two CD8 naive and one CD8 memory.

Study-level points and caveats: Among the subsets, naive ones generally showed larger estimated richness than memory ones.

The sequence was obtained from a man in his thirties or forties in good health. What was sequenced was naive CD8+ T cells sorted from blood.

The DNA of the CDR3 is TGTGCCAGCAGACAGGGGGCCCTCGATGAGCAGTTCTTC. Its protein product is CASRQGALDEQFF. The chain joins TRBV27 to TRBJ2-1, with 9 bases fitting TRBD1. Germline CDR1 MNHEY, CDR2 SMNVEV (reference sequence). V dropped 6 bases and J dropped 8; count of bases not matched to a gene: 5. The CDR3 contains 13 residues.